A single sample gave rise to the 10 T cell receptor beta chains below, sequenced in a study of control samples from healthy donors and cancer patients (dated by TCRdb to about 2020). The library was built by means of the immunoSEQ multiplex PCR assay. TCRdb limited this immuneACCESS table to in-frame rearrangements with V and J called. A share of clones is missing; checked studies link under half to unresolved V genes, and the rest is unexplained. The sample yields some 76,000 clones; roughly nine tenths were counted once. Together, the top ten hold 9.5% of the sample. The sample consisted of PBMCs. The source of these receptors is a woman in her forties or fifties with colorectal cancer.

The chain uses TRBV18 and TRBJ2-7, with a weak D call TRBD1 (5 bases). Germline V gene lookup returns CDR1 KGHSH and CDR2 LQKENI. The CDR3 sequence is 13 residues long. The V and J ends lost 3 bases and 6 bases respectively, with 12 bases between them. CDR3 amino acids: CASSPAVRGEQYV. The CDR3 coding sequence is TGTGCCAGCTCACCCGCTGTTAGGGGCGAGCAGTACGTC.

V and J are TRBV10-3 and TRBJ1-1; D ambiguous. The CDR3 extends over 12 amino acids. Trimming stripped 4 bases from V and 1 base from J, with 4 bases between. Germline CDR1 and CDR2: ENHRY and SYGVKD. DNA of the CDR3: TGTGCCATCAGTGGCGCGAACACTGAAGCTTTCTTT. This encodes CAISGANTEAFF.

The chain carries TRBV24-1 and TRBJ2-1; 13 nucleotides align to TRBD2. The CDR3 totals 15 residues. The germline V gene has CDR1 KGHDR and CDR2 SFDVKD. Trimming cost V 7 bases and J 4 bases; bases outside gene matches: 3. Here the CDR3 DNA reads TGTGCCACCAGCACGGGACTAGCGGGGTACAATGAGCAGTTCTTC. Its protein product is CATSTGLAGYNEQFF.

The chain combines TRBV2 with TRBJ2-3, with D perhaps matching TRBD1 (5 bases). Germline loops: CDR1 SNHLY, CDR2 FYNNEI. The CDR3 runs 16 residues. Trimming pared 6 bases from V and 2 bases from J, leaving 18 bases between. The CDR3 sequence is CASRSDRTQLTDTQYF. Written as DNA, the CDR3 is TGTGCCAGCAGGTCTGACAGAACTCAGCTCACAGATACGCAGTATTTT.

With regard to this clone: The same CDR3 can be traced to other DNA sequences in this sample. The chain couples TRBV3-1 (or the pseudogene TRBV3-2) to TRBJ1-1, with D possibly being TRBD1 (5 bases). The V gene lost 4 bases and the J gene lost 1 base, with 10 bases spanning the gap. This CDR3 spans 14 amino acids. Per the germline V gene, CDR1 is LGHDT and CDR2 is YNNKEL (reference sequence). For the CDR3, the DNA is TGTGCCAGCAGCCCGAGAGGGACGAACACTGAAGCTTTCTTT. Protein product: CASSPRGTNTEAFF.

This chain connects TRBV28 to TRBJ1-5; 9 positions match TRBD1. Trimming removed 5 bases from V and 7 bases from J; junction bases left unmatched: 12. The CDR3 consists of 16 residues. Germline V gene lookup returns CDR1 MDHEN and CDR2 SYDVKM. The CDR3: CASSLLQGATGQPQHF. The CDR3 DNA reads TGTGCCAGCAGTCTATTACAGGGGGCGACAGGACAGCCCCAGCATTTT.

Remarks on this clone: One junction end disagrees with the germline gene, perhaps due to a read error. The chain joins TRBV29-1 to TRBJ1-5, with D maybe TRBD1 (5 bases). The CDR3 is 9 amino acids. Germline CDR1 SQVTM, CDR2 ANQGSEA. CDR3 residues: CGGNQPQHF. CDR3 coding DNA: TGTGGGGGGAATCAGCCCCAGCATTTT.

The V gene is TRBV29-1, the J gene TRBJ2-6, with D unresolved. Germline V gene sequence: CDR1 SQVTM, CDR2 ANQGSEA. This CDR3 has 13 amino acids. Trimming took off 3 bases at V and 0 bases at J, with 3 bases between the two ends. The CDR3 DNA reads as TGCAGCGTTGAGATCTCTGGGGCCAACGTCCTGACTTTC. Encoded protein: CSVEISGANVLTF.

The chain couples TRBV7-9 to TRBJ1-1, with a weak D call TRBD1 (5 bases). CDR1 and CDR2 (germline): SEHNR, FQNEAQ (reference sequence). This CDR3 has 14 residues. Deletions cut 3 bases from V and 7 bases from J, with 15 bases between. The CDR3 DNA sequence: TGTGCCAGCAGCTTTACCCAGGGCATAGATGAAGCTTTCTTT. Translation: CASSFTQGIDEAFF.

V gene TRBV4-3 combines with J gene TRBJ1-2; 8 bases fit TRBD1. The CDR3 is 13 amino acids. Germline assignment: CDR1 LGHNA and CDR2 YSLEER. The V gene end was trimmed by 6 bases and the J gene end by 1 base; junction bases not matched to a gene: 1. The CDR3 here is CASRGQDNYGYTF. DNA for the CDR3: TGCGCCAGCAGGGGACAGGATAACTATGGCTACACCTTC.